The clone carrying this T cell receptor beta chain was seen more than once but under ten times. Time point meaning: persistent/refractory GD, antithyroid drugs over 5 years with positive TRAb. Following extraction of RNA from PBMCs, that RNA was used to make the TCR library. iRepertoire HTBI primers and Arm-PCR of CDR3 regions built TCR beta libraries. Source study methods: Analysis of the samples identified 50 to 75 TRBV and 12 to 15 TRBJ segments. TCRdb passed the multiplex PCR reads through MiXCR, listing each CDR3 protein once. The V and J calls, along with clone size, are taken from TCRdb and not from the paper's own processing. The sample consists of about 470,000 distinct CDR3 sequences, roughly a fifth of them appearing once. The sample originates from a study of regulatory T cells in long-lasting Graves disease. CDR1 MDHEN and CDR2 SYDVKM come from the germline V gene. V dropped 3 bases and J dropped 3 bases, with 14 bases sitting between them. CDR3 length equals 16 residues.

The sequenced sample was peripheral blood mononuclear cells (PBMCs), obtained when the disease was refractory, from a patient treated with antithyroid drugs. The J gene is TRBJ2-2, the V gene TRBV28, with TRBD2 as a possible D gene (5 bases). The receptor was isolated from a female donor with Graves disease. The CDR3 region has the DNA TGTGCCAGCAGTTTGTACCGCCCCGGGGACACCGGGGAGCTGTTTTTT. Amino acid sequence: CASSLYRPGDTGELFF.